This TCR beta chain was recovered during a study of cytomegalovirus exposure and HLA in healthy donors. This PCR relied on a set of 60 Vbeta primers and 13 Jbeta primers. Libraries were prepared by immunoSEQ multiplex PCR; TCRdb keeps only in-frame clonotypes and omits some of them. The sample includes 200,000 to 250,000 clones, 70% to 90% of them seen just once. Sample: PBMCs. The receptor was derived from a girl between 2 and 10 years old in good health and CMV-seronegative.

In DNA form, the CDR3 reads TGCAGCGTAGCTGGACAGGGTAAAGGCTACACCTTC. Amino acids: CSVAGQGKGYTF. V is TRBV29-1 and J is TRBJ1-2, with TRBD1 matching 8 bases. This CDR3 spans 12 amino acids. CDR1 and CDR2 (germline): SQVTM, ANQGSEA. Trimming cost V 6 bases and J 8 bases; bases outside gene matches: 8.